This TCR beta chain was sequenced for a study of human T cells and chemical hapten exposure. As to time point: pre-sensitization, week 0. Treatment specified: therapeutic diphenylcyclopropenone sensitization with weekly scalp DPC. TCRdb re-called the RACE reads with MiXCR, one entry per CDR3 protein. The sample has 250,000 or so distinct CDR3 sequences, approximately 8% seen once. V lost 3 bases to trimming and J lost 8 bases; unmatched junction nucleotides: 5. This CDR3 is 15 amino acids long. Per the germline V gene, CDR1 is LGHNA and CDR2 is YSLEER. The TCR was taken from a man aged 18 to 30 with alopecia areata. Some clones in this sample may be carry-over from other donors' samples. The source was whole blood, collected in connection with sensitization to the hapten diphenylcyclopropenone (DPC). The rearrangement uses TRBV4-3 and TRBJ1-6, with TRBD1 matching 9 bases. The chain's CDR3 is CASSQGQGSYSPLHF. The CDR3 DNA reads TGCGCCAGCAGCCAGGGACAGGGCTCATATTCACCCCTCCACTTT.